Shown below are 27 T cell receptor beta chains from a single sample sequenced in a study of CD8 T cells in ankylosing spondylitis. TCRdb reprocessed the 5' RACE reads with MiXCR, giving one entry per CDR3 protein. The sample includes approximately 250,000 distinct CDR3 sequences, over 7% seen only once; the top ten take 4% to 5.5%. The sample consisted of blood, either unsorted or a sorted T cell fraction (not recorded which). These receptors all stem from a female donor with ankylosing spondylitis or in good health (not recorded which).

This clonotype occurred many times. CDR3: CASSPSQGWLDSNQPQHF. The CDR3 nucleotides are TGTGCCAGCAGCCCCTCACAGGGTTGGTTGGATAGCAATCAGCCCCAGCATTTT. V gene TRBV7-6 combines with J gene TRBJ1-5; D might be TRBD1 (6 bases). The CDR3 runs 18 residues. Deletions cut 5 bases from V and 0 bases from J, with 20 bases between. Germline V gene sequence: CDR1 SGHVS, CDR2 FNYEAQ.

This clonotype was detected many times. The chain has TRBV7-9 and TRBJ2-7; the D gene could be TRBD1 or TRBD2 (6 bases each). The germline V gene encodes CDR1 SEHNR and CDR2 FQNEAQ (reference sequence). The ends were cut back, 5 bases at V and 4 bases at J, with 21 bases in the middle. The CDR3 is 16 residues long. CDR3 coding DNA: TGTGCCAGCAGCCCCGAGGGGGGCAGGGTGCTTTACGAGCAGTACTTC. Its translation is CASSPEGGRVLYEQYF.

Note on this clonotype: One junction end disagrees with the germline gene, perhaps due to a read error. The V call is TRBV9, the J call TRBJ1-1; 7 nucleotides align to TRBD1. The CDR3 loop spans 15 amino acids. Per the germline V gene, CDR1 is SGDLS and CDR2 is YYNGEE. CDR3: CASSGDRVKGTEAFF. The CDR3 DNA follows: TGTGCCAGCAGCGGAGACAGGGTCAAGGGGACGGAAGCTTTTTTT.

This clonotype was observed at least ten times. J is TRBJ1-1 and V is TRBV9; perhaps TRBD1 as D (5 bases). The CDR3 is 14 residues long. The germline V gene has CDR1 SGDLS and CDR2 YYNGEE. The ends were cut back, 2 bases at V and 3 bases at J, with 11 bases in the middle. CDR3 amino acids: CASSVSGTYTEAFF. The CDR3 nucleotides are TGTGCCAGCAGCGTTTCCGGGACTTACACTGAAGCTTTCTTT.

This chain joins TRBV27 and TRBJ1-1; tentatively, D is TRBD1 (5 bases). Germline CDR1 and CDR2: MNHEY and SMNVEV (reference sequence). The CDR3 is 16 amino acids. The ends were cut back, 8 bases at V and 4 bases at J, with 23 bases in the middle. Here the CDR3 DNA reads TGTGCCAGCGGCCCCCGGGACCGCCTTTTAGGCACTGAAGCTTTCTTT. Residues: CASGPRDRLLGTEAFF.

The genes are TRBV24-1 and TRBJ2-1; D is unresolved. The CDR3 runs to 11 residues. V lost 4 bases, J lost 8 bases, and 5 bases lay in between. From germline, CDR1 is KGHDR and CDR2 SFDVKD. The CDR3 loop is CATSERHEQFF. The CDR3 nucleotides read TGTGCCACCAGTGAAAGGCATGAGCAGTTCTTC.

This clonotype was observed many times. The chain links TRBV4-3 to TRBJ2-1; maybe TRBD2 (5 bases). Trimming cost V 4 bases and J 3 bases, with 10 bases left between them. This CDR3 has 14 amino acids. Germline CDR1 reads LGHNA; CDR2 reads YSLEER. This chain's CDR3 is CASSPGSDYNEQFF. The CDR3 nucleotides read TGCGCCAGCAGCCCGGGGTCTGACTACAATGAGCAGTTCTTC.

This clonotype has a count of ten or more. The chain recombines TRBV7-2 with TRBJ2-7, with D hard to call. Per the germline V gene, CDR1 is SGHTA and CDR2 is FQGNSA. V was trimmed by 3 bases and J by 2 bases, leaving 14 bases between them. The CDR3 totals 15 residues. The CDR3 is CASSFFPQSPYEQYF. The CDR3 DNA follows: TGTGCCAGCAGCTTTTTCCCTCAGTCCCCCTACGAGCAGTACTTC.

This clonotype was counted at least ten times. The chain joins TRBV6-2 or TRBV6-3 to TRBJ2-7; possible D gene TRBD1, 6 bases. V was shortened by 6 bases and J by 1 base, with 16 bases between the two germline ends. CDR1 MNHEY and CDR2 SVGEGT come from the germline V gene. The CDR3 has 15 residues. The CDR3 reads CASRPPGERSYEQYF. CDR3 sequence (DNA): TGTGCCAGCAGACCCCCAGGGGAGAGGTCCTACGAGCAGTACTTC.

This clonotype was detected many times. The chain employs TRBV12-3 or TRBV12-4 and TRBJ2-7, with TRBD1 matching over 7 bases. The CDR3 contains 14 residues. The trim removed 2 bases at V and 7 bases at J, leaving 8 bases unmatched. The CDR3, as DNA: TGTGCCAGCAGTTTAAACGGACAGGCCGGGGAGCAGTACTTC. This sequence encodes CASSLNGQAGEQYF.

In this sample, this clonotype turned up once. This may stem from a read error, because a much larger clone lies one nucleotide away. V and J are TRBV28 and TRBJ2-7, with TRBD2 as a possible D gene (6 bases). From germline, CDR1 is MDHEN and CDR2 SYDVKM. CDR3 length: 17 residues. Trimming took 5 bases from V and 1 from J, leaving 21 bases between them. The CDR3 DNA is TGTGCCAGCAGTACCCCGGGCGGAGGGGACTCATCCTACGAGCAGTACTTC. Its translation is CASSTPGGGDSSYEQYF.

A few counts support this clonotype. The V call is TRBV7-2, the J call TRBJ2-7, with 8 bases fitting TRBD2. The V segment lost 5 bases and the J segment 2 bases; nucleotides outside the gene matches: 8. Germline V CDR1 and CDR2: SGHTA, FQGNSA. CDR3 length equals 15 residues. The chain's CDR3 is CASSPGGGSPYEQYF. The DNA for the CDR3 is TGTGCCAGCAGCCCCGGGGGGGGGTCGCCCTACGAGCAGTACTTC.

This clonotype was picked up many times. This sequence joins TRBV9 and TRBJ2-7, with TRBD2 matching over 14 bases. This CDR3 comprises 15 residues. The germline CDR1 and CDR2 sequences are SGDLS and YYNGEE. J lost 6 bases, V lost 4 bases, and 6 bases had no gene match. DNA for the CDR3: TGTGCCAGCAGCCCGGGACTAGCGGGAGAGGGCGAGCAGTACTTC. Its protein is CASSPGLAGEGEQYF. Full variable domain (remainder filled in from reference TRBV9 and TRBJ2-7): DSGVTQTPKHLITATGQRVTLRCSPRSGDLSVYWYQQSLDQGLQFLIQYYNGEERAKGNILERFSAQQFPDLHSELNLSSLELGDSALYFCASSPGLAGEGEQYFGPGTRLTVT.

There are many counts of this clonotype. The CDR3 DNA reads as TGCAGTGCTAGTAAGGGTAGCGGGTCATCCTACGAGCAGTACTTC. Its translation is CSASKGSGSSYEQYF. The chain links TRBV20-1 to TRBJ2-7; 7 bases fit TRBD2. V lost 3 bases and J lost 1; bases outside the gene matches: 9. The CDR3 spans 15 residues. Germline-derived CDR1 and CDR2 are DFQATT and SNEGSKA (reference sequence).

In this sample, this clonotype turned up many times. The gene calls are TRBV19 and TRBJ1-2; TRBD1 matches 7 bases. The germline V gene has CDR1 LNHDA and CDR2 SQIVND (reference sequence). This CDR3 has 15 amino acids. With V trimmed by 6 bases and J by 0 bases, 7 bases remained unmatched. DNA for the CDR3: TGTGCCAGTAGCCAATATGGGACAGCTAACTATGGCTACACCTTC. Residues: CASSQYGTANYGYTF.

This clonotype occurred many times. The rearrangement uses TRBV9 and TRBJ1-1; D unresolved. The CDR3 is 11 amino acids. Trimming removed 4 bases at V and 3 bases at J, with 4 bases between. Germline CDR1 reads SGDLS; CDR2 reads YYNGEE. CDR3 nucleotides: TGTGCCAGCAGCCCTCACACTGAAGCTTTCTTT. The encoded protein is CASSPHTEAFF.

This clonotype was seen more than once but under ten times. This chain uses TRBV7-3 with TRBJ2-1; TRBD2 matches 9 bases. J gave up 8 bases and V 5 bases, and 10 bases lay outside the gene matches. In germline, CDR1 is SGHTA, CDR2 FQGTGA. There are 15 residues in the CDR3. In nucleotides, the CDR3 is TGTGCCAGCAGCCCGAATGCCGGGACTAGCCATGAGCAGTTCTTC. It codes for CASSPNAGTSHEQFF.

In this sample, this clonotype turned up many times. The rearrangement links TRBV10-3 to TRBJ2-3; 8 bases are shared with TRBD1. V lost 8 bases, J lost 0 bases, and 10 bases stayed unmatched. This CDR3 spans 16 amino acids. Germline V gene lookup returns CDR1 ENHRY and CDR2 SYGVKD. CDR3 sequence: CAIGGPGQVSTDTQYF. The DNA for the CDR3 is TGTGCCATCGGGGGACCGGGACAGGTCAGCACAGATACGCAGTATTTT.

This clonotype has a count of ten or more. One end of the junction varies from germline; a read error may be responsible. CDR3 in amino acids: CASTPTGLKTEAFF. CDR3 coding DNA: TGTGCCAGTACCCCCACAGGTCTGAAGACTGAAGCTTTCTTT. The chain is built from TRBV19 and TRBJ1-1, with D perhaps TRBD1 (5 bases). The germline V gene encodes CDR1 LNHDA and CDR2 SQIVND (reference sequence). This CDR3 contains 14 residues.

There are many counts of this clonotype. The chain couples TRBV5-1 to TRBJ1-1; tentative D call: TRBD1 (6 bases). Germline CDR1 and CDR2: SGHRS and YFSETQ. Deletions cut 4 bases from V and 2 bases from J, with 15 bases between. This CDR3 comprises 15 residues. The CDR3 DNA reads as TGCGCCAGCAGCCGGAACAGGGTCGGAAACACTGAAGCTTTCTTT. Translating gives CASSRNRVGNTEAFF.

This clonotype was seen at least ten times. The chain employs TRBV7-2 and TRBJ1-5; D remains ambiguous. The germline V gene has CDR1 SGHTA and CDR2 FQGNSA. V was cut by 8 bases and J by 5 bases, with 13 bases left in between. CDR3 length equals 13 residues. In DNA, the CDR3 is TGTGCCAGCGGAAGTCTGGGCTATCAGCCCCAGCATTTT. Residues: CASGSLGYQPQHF.

This clonotype was seen repeatedly, ten times or more. The rearrangement joins TRBV6-1 to TRBJ1-2; 7 bases align to TRBD1. Germline V gene lookup returns CDR1 MNHNS and CDR2 SASEGT. V lost 6 bases to trimming and J lost 2 bases; unmatched junction nucleotides: 3. The CDR3 runs 13 residues. The chain's CDR3 is CASSSGQNYGYTF. The CDR3, as DNA: TGTGCCAGCAGCTCGGGACAGAACTATGGCTACACCTTC.

This clonotype was picked up many times. The chain has TRBV20-1 and TRBJ2-5, with D uncertain. Looked up from germline, CDR1 is DFQATT and CDR2 is SNEGSKA (reference sequence). V shed 6 bases and J shed 2 bases, with 19 bases lying between them. The CDR3 runs 15 residues. The CDR3 DNA is TGCAGTGCCCTGCCCTTTGGACGGCATCAAGAGACCCAGTACTTC. Its protein is CSALPFGRHQETQYF.

This clonotype occurred many times. The V call is TRBV12-3 or TRBV12-4, the J call TRBJ2-7; 7 bases are shared with TRBD2. With V trimmed by 4 bases and J by 1 base, 7 bases remained unmatched. This CDR3 region has 15 residues. In DNA, the CDR3 is TGTGCCAGCAGTTCGACGGCTAGCGGTTCCTACGAGCAGTACTTC. As protein: CASSSTASGSYEQYF.

The table lists this clonotype with many counts. CDR3 bases: TGTGCCAGCAGTTTATTGTCTAGCGATTCCTACGAGCAGTACTTC. Protein: CASSLLSSDSYEQYF. The chain joins TRBV27 to TRBJ2-7; D is possibly TRBD2 (6 bases). Per germline, CDR1 MNHEY and CDR2 SMNVEV (reference sequence). Trimming took off 1 base at V and 1 base at J, with 11 bases between the two ends. The CDR3 extends over 15 amino acids.

The chain combines TRBV6-7 with TRBJ2-2, with 9 bases fitting TRBD1. TRBV6-7 is flagged as an ORF with uncertain function. This CDR3 region has 16 residues. The CDR3 protein is CARAPLGQGGGGELFF. Written as DNA, the CDR3 is TGTGCTAGAGCCCCTTTGGGACAGGGAGGGGGCGGGGAGCTGTTTTTT.

Ten or more counts support this clonotype. The chain recombines TRBV11-2 with TRBJ2-1, with D perhaps matching TRBD1 (6 bases). Germline-derived CDR1 and CDR2 are SGHAT and FQNNGV. With 5 bases removed from V and 9 bases from J, the gap between germline ends came to 14 bases. This CDR3 is 13 amino acids long. CDR3 in amino acids: CASSPDRRGEQFF. The CDR3 DNA is TGTGCCAGCAGCCCCGACAGGCGAGGTGAGCAGTTCTTC. Using reference TRBV11-2 and TRBJ2-1 for the parts outside the CDR3, the full variable domain is EAGVAQSPRYKIIEKRQSVAFWCNPISGHATLYWYQQILGQGPKLLIQFQNNGVVDDSQLPKDRFSAERLKGVDSTLKIQPAKLEDSAVYLCASSPDRRGEQFFGPGTRLTVL.